Below, 29 T cell receptor beta chains from the same sample are listed, as sequenced in a study of cytomegalovirus exposure and HLA in healthy donors. Measured with immunoSEQ multiplex PCR; TCRdb has only the in-frame clones, and not every one. This repertoire shows 95,000 to 120,000 clones, 90% to 96% found once; its top ten account for under 0.75%. Sequencing was performed on PBMCs. Receptor source: a woman aged 18-29 years in good health and CMV-seronegative.

This clone showed up just once. The sample holds other DNA sequences that translate to the same CDR3. The chain links TRBV6-6 to TRBJ1-2, with 7 bases identical to TRBD1. The CDR3 has 13 amino acids. J was trimmed by 2 bases and V by 4 bases; bases with no gene match: 1. The germline V gene has CDR1 MNHNY and CDR2 SVGAGI (reference sequence). The CDR3 is CASSSTGNYGYTF. The CDR3 DNA reads as TGTGCCAGCAGTTCGACAGGGAACTATGGCTACACCTTC.

This sequence joins TRBV9 and TRBJ1-3, with D perhaps TRBD1 (6 bases). The V gene lost 0 bases and the J gene lost 0 bases, with 16 bases spanning the gap. The CDR3 runs to 18 residues. Germline CDR1 SGDLS, CDR2 YYNGEE. CDR3 in amino acids: CASSVGGGALSSGNTIYF. CDR3 sequence (DNA): TGTGCCAGCAGCGTAGGAGGGGGAGCGTTGAGCTCTGGAAACACCATATATTTT.

The J gene is TRBJ2-7, the V gene TRBV6-6; D is undetermined. Germline V CDR1 and CDR2: MNHNY, SVGAGI (reference sequence). The CDR3 totals 11 residues. Trimming removed 7 bases from V and 2 bases from J, with 6 bases in between. The CDR3 spells CASTSTYEQYF. The CDR3 DNA sequence: TGTGCCAGCACCAGTACCTACGAGCAGTACTTC.

The rearrangement links TRBV18 to TRBJ1-1, with 7 nucleotides matching TRBD1. Germline loops: CDR1 KGHSH, CDR2 LQKENI. J gave up 0 bases and V 4 bases, and 2 bases lay outside the gene matches. CDR3 length: 14 amino acids. The CDR3 here is CASSRGQLNTEAFF. The CDR3 nucleotides read TGTGCCAGCTCACGGGGACAGTTGAACACTGAAGCTTTCTTT.

This clone is a singleton in its sample. This chain uses TRBV19 with TRBJ2-7; 9 bases map to TRBD1. Unmatched junction bases numbered 19, after V lost 10 bases and J lost 6 bases. From germline, CDR1 is LNHDA and CDR2 SQIVND (reference sequence). The CDR3 spans 16 residues. CDR3 in DNA: TGTGCCACACGTTCGGGACAGGGCCTTGGGAATGTCGAGCAGTACTTC. Its protein is CATRSGQGLGNVEQYF.

V is TRBV19 and J is TRBJ2-3; D not resolved. The CDR3 totals 13 residues. Germline CDR1 LNHDA, CDR2 SQIVND (reference sequence). V was shortened by 4 bases and J by 4 bases, with 9 bases between the two germline ends. The CDR3 spells CASSRQAPDTQYF. The CDR3, as DNA: TGTGCCAGTAGTAGGCAGGCTCCAGATACGCAGTATTTT.

The table lists this clone with a few counts. The identical CDR3 is also encoded by other nucleotide sequences in the sample. The rearrangement uses TRBV28 and TRBJ2-7, with 7 nucleotides matching TRBD2. Looked up from germline, CDR1 is MDHEN and CDR2 is SYDVKM. J lost 2 bases, V lost 6 bases, and 1 base had no gene match. CDR3 length: 12 residues. The CDR3 bases are TGTGCCAGCAGGGGACTAACCTACGAGCAGTACTTC. Its translation: CASRGLTYEQYF.

V usage is TRBV9 and J usage is TRBJ2-7; D unresolved. The CDR3 loop spans 14 amino acids. Germline V gene data show CDR1 as SGDLS and CDR2 as YYNGEE. Deletions cut 0 bases from V and 3 bases from J, with 10 bases between. The CDR3 nucleotides are TGTGCCAGCAGCGTAGAAGAGGCCCTCTACGAGCAGTACTTC. This gives the protein CASSVEEALYEQYF.

V usage is TRBV15 and J usage is TRBJ2-7; D is possibly TRBD2 (5 bases). CDR1 and CDR2 from the germline V gene are LNHNV and YYDKDF (reference sequence). CDR3 length: 14 residues. V was trimmed by 1 base and J by 4 bases, leaving 11 bases between them. This CDR3 reads CATSRVGVGYEQYF. CDR3 bases: TGTGCCACCAGCAGAGTCGGGGTGGGGTACGAGCAGTACTTC.

The rearrangement links TRBV29-1 to TRBJ2-7; possible D gene TRBD1, 6 bases. The CDR3 length is 12 residues. Between the trimmed V and J ends, which lost 4 bases and 0 bases, there was a span of 7 bases. Germline CDR1 and CDR2: SQVTM and ANQGSEA. The CDR3 bases are TGCAGCGTTGTGGACAGCTCCTACGAGCAGTACTTC. Translating gives CSVVDSSYEQYF.

The rearrangement uses TRBV6-6 and TRBJ1-4; D perhaps matches TRBD1 (6 bases). Trimming took off 6 bases at V and 8 bases at J, with 19 bases between the two ends. CDR1 and CDR2 (germline): MNHNY, SVGAGI (reference sequence). This CDR3 contains 15 residues. In DNA form, the CDR3 reads TGTGCCAGCAGCCCTAGGCCGGTACAGGGAGAAAAACTGTTTTTT. This encodes CASSPRPVQGEKLFF.

This chain joins TRBV6-6 and TRBJ1-4; 9 bases fit TRBD1. Germline V gene lookup returns CDR1 MNHNY and CDR2 SVGAGI (reference sequence). The CDR3 sequence is 14 residues long. V was clipped by 2 bases and J by 5 bases; unmatched bases: 0. The CDR3 bases are TGTGCCAGCAGTTACGGGACAGGGAATGAAAAACTGTTTTTT. Protein: CASSYGTGNEKLFF.

This chain uses TRBV18 with TRBJ2-1; 11 bases are shared with TRBD2. V was clipped by 1 base and J by 5 bases; unmatched bases: 1. The germline V gene encodes CDR1 KGHSH and CDR2 LQKENI. CDR3 length: 15 residues. The CDR3 nucleotides are TGTGCCAGCTCACCACTAGCGGGGGGGAACAATGAGCAGTTCTTC. Translating it yields CASSPLAGGNNEQFF.

The chain is built from TRBV4-1 and TRBJ1-6; TRBD1 matches at 9 bases. J was trimmed by 6 bases and V by 1 base; bases with no gene match: 1. Germline V gene sequence: CDR1 MGHRA, CDR2 YSYEKL. The CDR3 is 15 amino acids. The CDR3 loop is CASSQVDRGNSPLHF. As DNA, the CDR3 is TGCGCCAGCAGCCAAGTGGACAGGGGTAATTCACCCCTCCACTTT.

This chain uses TRBV28 with TRBJ1-2; tentatively, D is TRBD1 (5 bases). Trimming cost V 6 bases and J 5 bases, with 10 bases left between them. The length of the CDR3 is 12 residues. CDR1 MDHEN and CDR2 SYDVKM come from the germline V gene. CDR3 sequence: CASSTTGYGYTF. The CDR3 DNA is TGTGCCAGCAGCACTACAGGTTATGGCTACACCTTC.

This chain links TRBV7-8 with TRBJ1-6, with 8 bases fitting TRBD1. The CDR3 is 17 residues long. V was pared by 2 bases and J by 4 bases, with 7 bases of the junction left unmatched. CDR1 is SGHVS, CDR2 FQNEAQ, per germline. CDR3 protein: CASSLLTGAKYNSPLHF. CDR3 in DNA: TGTGCCAGCAGCTTACTGACAGGGGCGAAATATAATTCACCCCTCCACTTT. Full variable domain (outside the CDR3, taken from reference TRBV7-8 and TRBJ1-6): GAGVSQSPRYKVAKRGQDVALRCDPISGHVSLFWYQQALGQGPEFLTYFQNEAQLDKSGLPSDRFFAERPEGSVSTLKIQRTQQEDSAVYLCASSLLTGAKYNSPLHFGNGTRLTVT.

V is TRBV2 and J is TRBJ2-3; 12 bases are a match to TRBD2. V shed 6 bases, J shed 3 bases, and the junction held 7 bases outside the gene matches. The CDR3 spans 16 residues. CDR1 is SNHLY, CDR2 FYNNEI, per germline. The CDR3 DNA reads TGTGCCAGCAGCCTGCTAGCGGGGGGGCGGACAGATACGCAGTATTTT. Translated, it gives CASSLLAGGRTDTQYF.

V gene TRBV5-8 combines with J gene TRBJ1-2; weak D call: TRBD1 (6 bases). The CDR3 extends over 14 amino acids. Germline V gene data show CDR1 as SGHTS and CDR2 as YDEGEE. Trimming pared 2 bases from V and 6 bases from J, leaving 14 bases between. The CDR3 region is CASSFQGPGNGYTF. In DNA form, the CDR3 reads TGTGCCAGCAGCTTTCAGGGGCCTGGGAATGGCTACACCTTC.

The chain has TRBV30 and TRBJ2-1, with D tentatively TRBD2 (7 bases). CDR1 GTSNPN and CDR2 SVGIG come from the germline V gene (reference sequence). CDR3 size: 14 residues. Trimming cost V 5 bases and J 1 base, with 12 bases left between them. CDR3 in DNA: TGTGCCTGGCGGGGGGCATCATCCTACAATGAGCAGTTCTTC. This sequence encodes CAWRGASSYNEQFF.

The genes are TRBV18 and TRBJ1-4; the D is unclear. The CDR3 extends over 14 amino acids. Trimming pared 6 bases from V and 5 bases from J, leaving 13 bases between. Germline loops: CDR1 KGHSH, CDR2 LQKENI. The CDR3 DNA is TGTGCCAGCTCGCCCGACCGGGGAAATGAAAAACTGTTTTTT. It encodes CASSPDRGNEKLFF.

The chain links TRBV2 to TRBJ1-4; D is possibly TRBD1 (5 bases). This CDR3 region has 16 residues. Trimming removed 7 bases at V and 3 bases at J, with 18 bases between. Germline CDR1 reads SNHLY; CDR2 reads FYNNEI. The CDR3: CASMKSDSPSNEKLFF. CDR3 in DNA: TGTGCCAGCATGAAGTCCGACAGTCCCTCTAATGAAAAACTGTTTTTT.

J is TRBJ2-1 and V is TRBV9; D uncertain. The CDR3 sequence is 13 residues long. Germline V gene data show CDR1 as SGDLS and CDR2 as YYNGEE. Trimming removed 0 bases from V and 4 bases from J, with 5 bases in between. CDR3 in DNA: TGTGCCAGCAGCGTAGACCTATACAATGAGCAGTTCTTC. Translation gives CASSVDLYNEQFF.

V is TRBV9 and J is TRBJ2-7, with TRBD1 identical over 9 bases. Germline-derived CDR1 and CDR2 are SGDLS and YYNGEE. V gave up 4 bases and J gave up 3 bases; unmatched junction bases: 8. There are 15 residues in the CDR3. CDR3 protein: CASSPGQGVGYEQYF. The CDR3 DNA reads as TGTGCCAGCAGCCCGGGACAGGGAGTCGGCTACGAGCAGTACTTC.

The chain carries TRBV5-1 and TRBJ2-7; 7 bases are shared with TRBD1. Germline assignment: CDR1 SGHRS and CDR2 YFSETQ. This CDR3 is 15 amino acids long. The V gene end was trimmed by 4 bases and the J gene end by 0 bases; junction bases not matched to a gene: 7. Here the CDR3 DNA reads TGCGCCAGCAGCCCTCGACAGGGAACCTCCTACGAGCAGTACTTC. Protein sequence: CASSPRQGTSYEQYF.

The chain has TRBV6-5 and TRBJ2-7; 9 bases are shared with TRBD1. The CDR3 loop spans 15 amino acids. With 7 bases clipped from V and 2 bases from J, the junction kept 9 bases outside the gene matches. Germline-derived CDR1 and CDR2 are MNHEY and SVGAGI. The CDR3 nucleotides are TGTGCCAGCACCGAAGGGGGGGACAGGGCCTACGAGCAGTACTTC. Translation: CASTEGGDRAYEQYF.

The chain links TRBV7-2 to TRBJ1-3; D is ambiguous. Germline V gene data show CDR1 as SGHTA and CDR2 as FQGNSA. V was pared by 0 bases and J by 4 bases, with 10 bases between. CDR3 length: 15 residues. Here the CDR3 DNA reads TGTGCCAGCAGCTTAGCGCTAGCCACCGGAAACACCATATATTTT. It codes for CASSLALATGNTIYF.

This clone was detected only once. The V gene is TRBV5-5, the J gene TRBJ1-2, with 8 bases fitting TRBD1. This CDR3 is 15 amino acids long. Germline V CDR1 and CDR2: SGHKS, YYEKEE (reference sequence). Trimming took 2 bases from V and 7 from J; bases not matched to a gene: 10. This CDR3 is CASSLHTGQGGGYTF. DNA of the CDR3: TGTGCCAGCAGCTTACATACCGGACAGGGCGGTGGCTACACCTTC.

The chain carries TRBV18 and TRBJ2-5; the D gene is possibly TRBD1 (5 bases). Germline V gene data show CDR1 as KGHSH and CDR2 as LQKENI. The CDR3 sequence is 15 residues long. V was shortened by 5 bases and J by 5 bases, with 18 bases between the two germline ends. DNA for the CDR3: TGTGCCAGCTCAAAAGATAAGGGGCTTGTTGAGACCCAGTACTTC. Translated, it gives CASSKDKGLVETQYF. Variable domain in full (rest from reference TRBV18 and TRBJ2-5): NAGVMQNPRHLVRRRGQEARLRCSPMKGHSHVYWYRQLPEEGLKFMVYLQKENIIDESGMPKERFSAEFPKEGPSILRIQQVVRGDSAAYFCASSKDKGLVETQYFGPGTRLLVL.

The chain recombines TRBV29-1 with TRBJ2-1; 13 nucleotides align to TRBD2. This CDR3 region has 15 residues. Trimming cost V 1 base and J 7 bases; bases outside gene matches: 4. The V gene's germline CDR1 is SQVTM and CDR2 ANQGSEA. CDR3 sequence (DNA): TGCAGCGTTGAAGGGTCACTAGCGGGGGGGAATGAGCAGTTCTTC. As protein: CSVEGSLAGGNEQFF.